This T cell receptor (beta chain) was documented in a study of CD8 T cells in ankylosing spondylitis. This clonotype was detected a few times. Its antigen remains unknown. Each TCR beta library was made by quantitative 5'-RACE that incorporated molecular barcodes. A single record per CDR3 protein comes from TCRdb applying MiXCR to the 5' RACE reads. This sample has about 700,000 distinct CDR3 sequences; under 20% occur once, and the top ten carry roughly a fifth. General study results and limits: The clones that were linked to disease were reported to be significantly enriched in matched synovial fluid samples from ankylosing spondylitis patients. Disease-associated clones were CD8+ and fairly uncommon in peripheral blood. Prior literature has documented some motif variants in synovial fluid and blood from reactive arthritis. The study identified a TCR beta motif of roughly eight highly homologous variants that appeared characteristic of ankylosing spondylitis blood.

The origin of this receptor is a male donor with ankylosing spondylitis. Material for sequencing was blood, either unsorted or a sorted T cell fraction (not recorded which).

The CDR3 reads CATLPSGEDTQYF. Here the CDR3 DNA reads TGTGCCACACTTCCCAGCGGGGAGGATACGCAGTATTTT. The J gene is TRBJ2-3, the V gene TRBV10-3, with 7 bases lining up with TRBD2. CDR3 length: 13 amino acids. The trim removed 10 bases at V and 6 bases at J, leaving 10 bases unmatched. Germline loops: CDR1 ENHRY, CDR2 SYGVKD.